Following are 22 T cell receptor beta chains from one sample sequenced in a study of radiotherapy plus CTLA-4 blockade in lung cancer. The assay was immunoSEQ multiplex PCR, and TCRdb's table has in-frame clones only and misses some. The table shows about 85,000 clones, with approximately 86% occurring only once. The specimen was peripheral blood, collected from a patient treated with radiotherapy plus ipilimumab. The receptor source for this set is a human donor with non-small cell lung cancer who had a partial response to radiotherapy plus ipilimumab.

The chain is built from TRBV29-1 and TRBJ1-1, with D perhaps TRBD1 (5 bases). This CDR3 is 14 amino acids long. Trimming stripped 1 base from V and 0 bases from J, with 9 bases between. Looked up from germline, CDR1 is SQVTM and CDR2 is ANQGSEA. The CDR3 sequence: CSVEVSGLNTEAFF. CDR3 nucleotide sequence: TGCAGCGTTGAAGTATCAGGGCTGAACACTGAAGCTTTCTTT.

The chain recombines TRBV7-8 with TRBJ2-1; 12 positions match TRBD2. The V and J ends lost 6 bases and 5 bases, in that order; junction bases with no gene match: 8. The CDR3 extends over 16 amino acids. Per the germline V gene, CDR1 is SGHVS and CDR2 is FQNEAQ. CDR3 DNA: TGTGCCAGCAGACCCGGACTAGCGGGAAAGAACAATGAGCAGTTCTTC. Translating it yields CASRPGLAGKNNEQFF.

This clone was counted a few times. This rearrangement joins TRBV7-9 to TRBJ2-3; D is unclear. Per the germline V gene, CDR1 is SEHNR and CDR2 is FQNEAQ (reference sequence). The CDR3 covers 12 residues. V lost 4 bases, J lost 3 bases, and 5 bases lay in between. This chain's CDR3 is CASSSKTDTQYF. The DNA for the CDR3 is TGTGCCAGCAGCTCAAAAACAGATACGCAGTATTTT.

This clone occurred once. This sample also contains other DNA sequences that code for the same CDR3. The V and J genes are TRBV7-9 and TRBJ2-3; D unclear. V lost 5 bases and J 5 bases, leaving 8 bases between the germline ends. Per germline, CDR1 SEHNR and CDR2 FQNEAQ (reference sequence). The CDR3 contains 12 residues. DNA of the CDR3: TGTGCCAGCAGCCCAGGTGGAGATACGCAGTATTTT. It is translated as CASSPGGDTQYF.

The chain couples TRBV7-3 to TRBJ2-5, with 8 bases identical to TRBD2. The CDR3 sequence is 15 residues long. Trimming removed 8 bases from V and 5 bases from J; junction bases left unmatched: 13. CDR1 and CDR2 from the germline V gene are SGHTA and FQGTGA. The CDR3 here is CASAVAGSKLETQYF. CDR3 DNA: TGTGCCAGCGCGGTAGCGGGAAGTAAGTTGGAGACCCAGTACTTC.

The chain recombines TRBV5-6 with TRBJ2-5; a possible D gene is TRBD1 (6 bases). Germline CDR1 is SGHDT and CDR2 is YYEEEE. The ends were cut back, 0 bases at V and 5 bases at J, with 17 bases in the middle. This CDR3 comprises 16 residues. This CDR3 reads CASSLAYVGAGETQYF. The CDR3 DNA reads TGTGCCAGCAGCTTGGCATACGTGGGGGCCGGGGAGACCCAGTACTTC.

The chain recombines TRBV6-1 with TRBJ1-2, with D perhaps TRBD1 (6 bases). Trimming cost V 6 bases and J 4 bases, with 18 bases left between them. The CDR3 loop spans 15 amino acids. Germline assignment: CDR1 MNHNS and CDR2 SASEGT. The CDR3 nucleotides read TGTGCCAGCAGCCGCCTTACAGGGATCCGCTATGGCTACACCTTC. It translates to CASSRLTGIRYGYTF.

The chain couples TRBV20-1 to TRBJ1-1; 8 bases align to TRBD1. The CDR3 is 11 residues long. In germline, CDR1 is DFQATT, CDR2 SNEGSKA (reference sequence). CDR3 DNA sequence: TGCTCGATGCTGACAGGGGCCGAAGCTTTCTTT. Amino acid sequence: CSMLTGAEAFF.

The chain links TRBV19 to TRBJ2-5, with TRBD1 matching 7 bases. In germline, CDR1 is LNHDA, CDR2 SQIVND (reference sequence). The CDR3 consists of 11 residues. V was pared by 2 bases and J by 11 bases, with 2 bases of the junction left unmatched. The CDR3: CASSITDRQYF. CDR3 DNA: TGTGCCAGTAGTATAACGGACAGGCAGTACTTC.

The chain employs TRBV19 and TRBJ2-1, with 10 bases matching TRBD2. Germline V gene lookup returns CDR1 LNHDA and CDR2 SQIVND (reference sequence). After removal of 0 bases from V and 9 bases from J, the junction contained 8 bases not matched to a gene. This CDR3 has 16 residues. CDR3 in DNA: TGTGCCAGTAGTATAGATCTTGTCGTAGCGGGAGGTGAGCAGTTCTTC. Translating gives CASSIDLVVAGGEQFF. Full variable domain (rest looked up from reference TRBV19 and TRBJ2-1): DGGITQSPKYLFRKEGQNVTLSCEQNLNHDAMYWYRQDPGQGLRLIYYSQIVNDFQKGDIAEGYSVSREKKESFPLTVTSAQKNPTAFYLCASSIDLVVAGGEQFFGPGTRLTVL.

This rearrangement joins TRBV6-5 to TRBJ1-2; 9 bases line up with TRBD1. The CDR3 length is 15 residues. The ends lost 2 bases at V and 5 bases at J; junction bases unmatched: 6. Per germline, CDR1 MNHEY and CDR2 SVGAGI. This CDR3 is CASSYASGQGYGYTF. The CDR3 DNA reads as TGTGCCAGCAGTTACGCCTCGGGACAGGGTTATGGCTACACCTTC.

This clone was seen more than once but under ten times. CDR3 DNA: TGTGCCAGCAGTAGACAGCAATCCCAGCCCCAGCATTTT. It translates to CASSRQQSQPQHF. The chain couples TRBV6-1 to TRBJ1-5; D perhaps matches TRBD1 (5 bases). The CDR3 covers 13 residues. Germline V lookup: CDR1 MNHNS, CDR2 SASEGT. Trimming removed 5 bases at V and 7 bases at J, with 12 bases between.

The chain recombines TRBV19 with TRBJ2-1; the D is unclear. The germline CDR1 and CDR2 sequences are LNHDA and SQIVND (reference sequence). The CDR3 has 16 amino acids. The V and J ends lost 1 base and 0 bases respectively, with 10 bases between them. DNA of the CDR3: TGTGCCAGTAGTATAGGGCGGCGGTCCTCCTACAATGAGCAGTTCTTC. Translation: CASSIGRRSSYNEQFF.

The rearrangement uses TRBV28 and TRBJ1-4; the D gene is possibly TRBD1 (6 bases). Germline V lookup: CDR1 MDHEN, CDR2 SYDVKM. V lost 8 bases to trimming and J lost 5 bases, with 18 bases between them. This CDR3 is built from 15 residues. The chain's CDR3 is CASSNPRQGNEKLFF. CDR3 sequence (DNA): TGTGCCAGCTCAAACCCAAGGCAGGGGAATGAAAAACTGTTTTTT.

The chain combines TRBV7-9 with TRBJ2-2; D not certain. Per germline, CDR1 SEHNR and CDR2 FQNEAQ (reference sequence). The CDR3 covers 13 residues. The germline V and J ends were trimmed by 4 bases and 6 bases, with 9 bases remaining between them. CDR3 amino acids: CASSSRSAGELFF. As DNA, the CDR3 is TGTGCCAGCAGCTCTCGATCGGCCGGGGAGCTGTTTTTT. Filled out from reference TRBV7-9 and TRBJ2-2, the complete variable domain reads DTGVSQNPRHKITKRGQNVTFRCDPISEHNRLYWYRQTLGQGPEFLTYFQNEAQLEKSRLLSDRFSAERPKGSFSTLEIQRTEQGDSAMYLCASSSRSAGELFFGEGSRLTVL.

The chain joins TRBV19 to TRBJ2-5, with 9 positions matching TRBD1. Trimming at V came to 6 bases and at J to 5 bases, leaving 7 bases not matched to a gene. Germline V gene sequence: CDR1 LNHDA, CDR2 SQIVND (reference sequence). There are 14 residues in the CDR3. This CDR3 reads CASRETGGLETQYF. CDR3 DNA: TGTGCCAGTAGGGAAACAGGGGGCCTGGAGACCCAGTACTTC.

This chain links TRBV29-1 with TRBJ2-7, with 10 bases aligning to TRBD1. The length of the CDR3 is 13 residues. Germline V lookup: CDR1 SQVTM, CDR2 ANQGSEA. The V gene end was trimmed by 7 bases and the J gene end by 2 bases; junction bases not matched to a gene: 5. CDR3 in amino acids: CSAGTGVPYEQYF. The CDR3 bases are TGCAGCGCCGGGACAGGGGTTCCCTACGAGCAGTACTTC.

The chain couples TRBV28 to TRBJ1-5; D is perhaps TRBD1 (6 bases). This CDR3 region has 14 residues. Germline lookup yields CDR1 MDHEN and CDR2 SYDVKM. Between the trimmed V and J ends, which lost 5 bases and 5 bases, there was a span of 13 bases. The CDR3 loop reads CASSVGQPYQPQHF. CDR3 in DNA: TGTGCCAGCAGTGTAGGACAGCCCTATCAGCCCCAGCATTTT.

The V and J genes are TRBV5-1 and TRBJ2-1; the match to TRBD2 covers 13 bases. CDR1 is SGHRS and CDR2 is YFSETQ in the germline V gene. This CDR3 is 16 amino acids long. Losses at the gene ends were 3 bases for V and 6 bases for J; bases not matched to a gene: 6. CDR3 DNA: TGCGCCAGCAGCTCCAGGACTAGCGGGAGATTCAATGAGCAGTTCTTC. This codes for CASSSRTSGRFNEQFF. The variable domain in full, with the rest retrieved from reference TRBV5-1 and TRBJ2-1, is KAGVTQTPRYLIKTRGQQVTLSCSPISGHRSVSWYQQTPGQGLQFLFEYFSETQRNKGNFPGRFSGRQFSNSRSEMNVSTLELGDSALYLCASSSRTSGRFNEQFFGPGTRLTVL.

The rearrangement links TRBV7-2 to TRBJ1-2; 10 bases line up with TRBD1. CDR3 length equals 16 residues. The trim removed 5 bases at V and 11 bases at J, leaving 17 bases unmatched. Germline V gene lookup returns CDR1 SGHTA and CDR2 FQGNSA. CDR3 region: CASSPGTGEAIVGYTF. The CDR3 coding sequence is TGTGCCAGCAGCCCGGGGACAGGGGAAGCTATAGTGGGGTACACCTTC.

This chain links TRBV27 with TRBJ1-4, with TRBD1 matching over 9 bases. The CDR3 covers 15 residues. V shed 6 bases and J 7 bases; nucleotides not matched to a gene: 9. Per germline, CDR1 MNHEY and CDR2 SMNVEV (reference sequence). CDR3 bases: TGTGCCAGCAGATCGTCGACAGGGGGAAGTGAAAAACTGTTTTTT. This codes for CASRSSTGGSEKLFF.

In this sample, this clone turned up once. V gene TRBV28 combines with J gene TRBJ1-5, with 7 positions matching TRBD1. Germline CDR1 reads MDHEN; CDR2 reads SYDVKM. The CDR3 is 18 residues long. Unmatched junction bases numbered 13, after V lost 5 bases and J lost 0 bases. The CDR3 region has the DNA TGTGCCAGCAGTCTCTATCTGGGGACAGCCAATAGCAATCAGCCCCAGCATTTT. Its protein product is CASSLYLGTANSNQPQHF.